The subject of this entry is one T cell receptor (beta chain). What it recognizes is unknown. Next came a second PCR, run for about 7 to 12 cycles, which used a sample-barcoded 5' primer along with a J-beta primer mix. A 12-random-nucleotide template-switch adaptor tagged each cDNA molecule. TCRdb processed the 5' RACE reads anew with MiXCR; each CDR3 protein has one entry. The table records some 860,000 distinct CDR3 sequences, more than 50% of them present only once. The data belong to a study of blood T cells in healthy people across ages. Study-wide results and limits: Estimates of total diversity, which came from one million sequenced T cells, were considered to be underestimates. PBMCs were not sorted, which prevented a conclusive comparison of naive versus antigen-experienced cells.

The study drew donors from healthy Caucasian individuals in Russia aged about 6 to 100. V was cut by 6 bases and J by 3 bases, with 12 bases left in between. The CDR3 is 14 residues long. The germline gives CDR1 SQVTM, CDR2 ANQGSEA. The V gene is TRBV29-1, the J gene TRBJ2-6; no definite D call. This sequence was found in a middle-aged man in good health. Sequencing input: blood. The CDR3 is CSVEVGGGANVLTF. The DNA for the CDR3 is TGCAGCGTCGAGGTGGGCGGTGGGGCCAACGTCCTGACTTTC.